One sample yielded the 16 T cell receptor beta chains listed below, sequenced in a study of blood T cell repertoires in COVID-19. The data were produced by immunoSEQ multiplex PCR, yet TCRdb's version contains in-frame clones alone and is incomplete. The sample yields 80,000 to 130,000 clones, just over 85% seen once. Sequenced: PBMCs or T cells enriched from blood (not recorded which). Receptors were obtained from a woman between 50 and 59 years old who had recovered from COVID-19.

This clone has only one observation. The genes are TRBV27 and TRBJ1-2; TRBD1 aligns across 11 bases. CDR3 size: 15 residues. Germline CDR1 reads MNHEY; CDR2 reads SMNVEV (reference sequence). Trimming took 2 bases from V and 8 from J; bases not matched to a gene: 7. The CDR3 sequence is CASSLRGQGGNGYTF. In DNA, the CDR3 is TGTGCCAGCAGTTTAAGGGGACAGGGGGGGAACGGCTACACCTTC.

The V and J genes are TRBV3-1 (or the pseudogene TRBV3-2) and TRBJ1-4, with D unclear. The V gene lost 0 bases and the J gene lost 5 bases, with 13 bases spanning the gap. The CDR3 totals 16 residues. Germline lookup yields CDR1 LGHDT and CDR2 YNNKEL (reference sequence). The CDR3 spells CASSQDPGGLNEKLFF. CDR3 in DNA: TGTGCCAGCAGCCAAGACCCGGGAGGGTTAAATGAAAAACTGTTTTTT.

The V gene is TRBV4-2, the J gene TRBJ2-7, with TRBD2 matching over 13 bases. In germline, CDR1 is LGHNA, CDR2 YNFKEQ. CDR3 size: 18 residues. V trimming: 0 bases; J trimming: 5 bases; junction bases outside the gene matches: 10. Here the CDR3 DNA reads TGTGCCAGCAGCCAAGACACTAGCGGGGGGGCTTATCAGAACGAGCAGTACTTC. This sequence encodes CASSQDTSGGAYQNEQYF.

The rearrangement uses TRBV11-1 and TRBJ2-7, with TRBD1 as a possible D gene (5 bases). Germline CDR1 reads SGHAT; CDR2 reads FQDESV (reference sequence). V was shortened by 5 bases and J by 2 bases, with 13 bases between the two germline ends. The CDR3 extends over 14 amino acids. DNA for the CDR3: TGTGCCAGCAGCCCCTCAGGGATCGCCTACGAGCAGTACTTC. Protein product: CASSPSGIAYEQYF.

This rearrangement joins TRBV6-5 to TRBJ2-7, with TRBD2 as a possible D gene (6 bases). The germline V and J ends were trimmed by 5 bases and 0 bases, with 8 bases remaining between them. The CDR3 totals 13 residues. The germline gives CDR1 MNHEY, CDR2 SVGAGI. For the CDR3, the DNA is TGTGCCAGCAGTCGGGGGACCTCCTACGAGCAGTACTTC. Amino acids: CASSRGTSYEQYF.

In DNA, the CDR3 is TGTGCCAGCAGTCACGACAGGGAGACAAGGATCGGGGAGCTGTTTTTT. It is translated as CASSHDRETRIGELFF. The J gene is TRBJ2-2, the V gene TRBV27; 7 nucleotides line up with TRBD1. J gave up 7 bases and V 5 bases, and 13 bases lay outside the gene matches. CDR3 size: 16 residues. From germline, CDR1 is MNHEY and CDR2 SMNVEV (reference sequence).

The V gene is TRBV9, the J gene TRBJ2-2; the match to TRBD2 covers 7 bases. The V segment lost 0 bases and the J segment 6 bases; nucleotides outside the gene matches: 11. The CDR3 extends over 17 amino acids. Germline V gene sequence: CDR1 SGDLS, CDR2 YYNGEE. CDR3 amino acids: CASSVGLAAREAGELFF. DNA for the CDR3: TGTGCCAGCAGCGTAGGGCTAGCGGCACGAGAGGCCGGGGAGCTGTTTTTT.

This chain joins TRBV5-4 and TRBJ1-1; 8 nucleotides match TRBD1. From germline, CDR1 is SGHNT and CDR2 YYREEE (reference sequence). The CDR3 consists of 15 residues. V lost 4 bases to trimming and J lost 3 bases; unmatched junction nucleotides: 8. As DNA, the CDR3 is TGTGCCAGCAGCACGTCAGGGGGCTTGGACACTGAAGCTTTCTTT. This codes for CASSTSGGLDTEAFF. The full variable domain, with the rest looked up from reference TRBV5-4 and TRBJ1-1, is ETGVTQSPTHLIKTRGQQVTLRCSSQSGHNTVSWYQQALGQGPQFIFQYYREEENGRGNFPPRFSGLQFPNYSSELNVNALELDDSALYLCASSTSGGLDTEAFFGQGTRLTVV.

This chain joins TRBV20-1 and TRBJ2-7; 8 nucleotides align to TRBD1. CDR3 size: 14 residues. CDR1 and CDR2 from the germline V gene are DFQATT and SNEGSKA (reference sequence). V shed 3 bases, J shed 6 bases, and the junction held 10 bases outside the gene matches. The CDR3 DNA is TGCAGTGCTAGTTTTAGGACAGGGTATTTCGAGCAGTACTTC. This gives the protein CSASFRTGYFEQYF.

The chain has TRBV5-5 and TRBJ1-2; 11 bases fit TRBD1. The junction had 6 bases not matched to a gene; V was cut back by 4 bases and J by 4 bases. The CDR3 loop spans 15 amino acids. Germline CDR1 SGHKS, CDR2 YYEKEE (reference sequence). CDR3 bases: TGTGCCAGCAGCAGGGGACAGGGGGGGCTCTATGGCTACACCTTC. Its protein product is CASSRGQGGLYGYTF.

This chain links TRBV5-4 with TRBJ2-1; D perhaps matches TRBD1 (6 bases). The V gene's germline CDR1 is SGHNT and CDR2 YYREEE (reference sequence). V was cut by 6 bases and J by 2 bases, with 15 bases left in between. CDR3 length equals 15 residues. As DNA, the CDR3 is TGTGCCAGCATAAAGTTCGGGACAACCTACAATGAGCAGTTCTTC. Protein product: CASIKFGTTYNEQFF.

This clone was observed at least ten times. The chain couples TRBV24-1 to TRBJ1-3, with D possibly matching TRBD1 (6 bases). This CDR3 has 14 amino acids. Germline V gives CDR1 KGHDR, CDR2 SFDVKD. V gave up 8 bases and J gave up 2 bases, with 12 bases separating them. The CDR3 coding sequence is TGTGCCACCATTACCCCAGGGGCTGGAAACACCATATATTTT. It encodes CATITPGAGNTIYF.

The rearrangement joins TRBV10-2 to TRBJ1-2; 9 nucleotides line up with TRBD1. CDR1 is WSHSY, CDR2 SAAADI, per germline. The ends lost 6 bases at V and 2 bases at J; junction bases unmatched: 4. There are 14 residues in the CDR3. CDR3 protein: CASSLDRGNYGYTF. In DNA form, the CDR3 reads TGCGCCAGCAGCTTGGACAGGGGAAACTATGGCTACACCTTC.

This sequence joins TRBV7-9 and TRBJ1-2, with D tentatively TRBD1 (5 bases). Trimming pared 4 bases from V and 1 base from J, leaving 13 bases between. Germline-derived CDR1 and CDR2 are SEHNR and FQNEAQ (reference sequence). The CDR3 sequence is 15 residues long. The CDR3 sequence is CASSSSGGRNYGYTF. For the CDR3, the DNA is TGTGCCAGCAGCTCGAGCGGGGGACGTAACTATGGCTACACCTTC.

CDR3 nucleotide sequence: TGTGCCAGCACAGGGGGCCGGGCGAACACCGGGGAGCTGTTTTTT. Translating gives CASTGGRANTGELFF. The V call is TRBV6-5, the J call TRBJ2-2; 8 bases are a match to TRBD1. Germline lookup yields CDR1 MNHEY and CDR2 SVGAGI. The CDR3 is 15 residues long. V shed 7 bases and J 0 bases; nucleotides not matched to a gene: 4.

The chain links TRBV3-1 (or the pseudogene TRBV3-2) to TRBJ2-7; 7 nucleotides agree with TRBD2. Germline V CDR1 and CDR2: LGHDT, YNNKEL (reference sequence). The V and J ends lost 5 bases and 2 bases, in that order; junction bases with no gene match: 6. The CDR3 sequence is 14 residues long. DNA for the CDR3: TGTGCCAGCAGCTACGGACTAGGGACCTACGAGCAGTACTTC. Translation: CASSYGLGTYEQYF.